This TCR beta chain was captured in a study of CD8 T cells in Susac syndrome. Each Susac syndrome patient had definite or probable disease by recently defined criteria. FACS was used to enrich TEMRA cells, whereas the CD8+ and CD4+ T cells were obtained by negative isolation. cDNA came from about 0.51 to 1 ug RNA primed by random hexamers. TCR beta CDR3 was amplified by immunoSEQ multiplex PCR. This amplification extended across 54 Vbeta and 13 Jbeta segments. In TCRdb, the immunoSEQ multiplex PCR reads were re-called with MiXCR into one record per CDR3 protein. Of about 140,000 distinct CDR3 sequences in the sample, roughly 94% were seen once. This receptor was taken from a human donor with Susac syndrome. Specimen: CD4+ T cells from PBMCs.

CDR3 DNA: TGTGCCAGCAGTACTCTATCCCCCCCCTACGAGCAGTACTTC. As protein: CASSTLSPPYEQYF. The V call is TRBV25-1, the J call TRBJ2-7; D gene ambiguous. Germline values: CDR1 MGHDK, CDR2 SYGVNS. The CDR3 covers 14 residues. Trimming stripped 5 bases from V and 2 bases from J, with 13 bases between.